Listed here is a single TCR beta chain. Its antigen remains unknown. PCR involved 60 Vbeta and 13 Jbeta primers. The protocol was immunoSEQ multiplex PCR, while the TCRdb copy is restricted to in-frame clones and leaves out a portion. The table has approximately 100,000 clones, 55% to 65% seen once. The data stem from a study of cytomegalovirus exposure and HLA in healthy donors. Germline assignment: CDR1 MNHNS and CDR2 SASEGT. The CDR3 extends over 15 amino acids. The germline V and J ends were trimmed by 1 base and 3 bases, with 10 bases remaining between them. Study conclusions and caveats: Analyzed later, most CMV-associated TCR beta chains appeared HLA-restricted. Association with HLA alleles at 0.05 false discovery rate was found for roughly 17,000 TCR beta sequences in a later analysis. Cytomegalovirus status was reportedly diagnosed by the classifier with high sensitivity and specificity. Earlier analysis found most TCR beta V segments productive about 87% or about 30% of the time.

This clonotype was sampled from a man aged 25 to 45 in good health and CMV-seropositive. V and J are TRBV6-1 and TRBJ1-5; D is ambiguous. Material for sequencing was PBMCs. The CDR3 loop is CASSEDGLHNQPQHF. The CDR3 DNA sequence: TGTGCCAGCAGTGAAGACGGACTACACAATCAGCCCCAGCATTTT.